One sample yielded the 4 T cell receptor beta chains listed below, sequenced in a study of tissue T cells after allogeneic stem cell transplantation. Produced via immunoSEQ multiplex PCR; TCRdb's table is partial and in-frame only. The sample consists of nearly 50,000 clones, approximately 73% of them appearing once. The sample consisted of sorted cells pooled from one or two spleens. Receptors originate from a pool of C57BL/6 mice in good health.

In this sample, this clone turned up once. The genes are named according to mouse. The DNA ends 1 residue before the CDR3 does, and the rest of the CDR3 is filled in from the germline J gene. This chain links TRBV2 with TRBJ2-5; 10 nucleotides align to TRBD1. With 2 bases clipped from V and 6 bases from J, the junction kept 2 bases outside the gene matches. The CDR3 contains 14 residues. Germline assignment: CDR1 LGHNA and CDR2 YSYQKL. CDR3: CASSQPGQGDTQYF. The DNA read from the CDR3 is TGTGCCAGCAGCCAACCGGGACAGGGGGACACCCAGTAC.

On this clone: Gene labels here are mouse ones. The read finishes 1 residue shy of the CDR3 end, and the germline J gene is used to complete it. The chain uses TRBV13-1 and TRBJ2-4; 12 nucleotides line up with TRBD2. The CDR3 covers 16 residues. Looked up from germline, CDR1 is NSHNY and CDR2 is SYGAGN. With 3 bases clipped from V and 0 bases from J, the junction kept 2 bases outside the gene matches. The CDR3 sequence: CASSAGLGGSQNTLYF. The CDR3 bases that were read are TGTGCCAGCAGTGCGGGACTGGGGGGCAGTCAAAACACCTTGTAC.

A note on this clone: The genes and germline here are from mouse. The CDR3 extends 1 residue past the end of the read, so its final part is completed from the germline J gene. The chain carries TRBV13-2 and TRBJ1-1; D uncertain. The V gene lost 6 bases and the J gene lost 3 bases, with 6 bases spanning the gap. CDR1 NNHNN and CDR2 SYGAGS come from the germline V gene (reference sequence). This CDR3 spans 11 amino acids. CDR3 DNA (partial): TGTGCCAGCGCCCCGGACACAGAAGTCTTC. This gives the protein CASAPDTEVF. The full CDR3 protein reads CASAPDTEVFF.

Turning to this clone: Mouse germline and gene names are used. The sequenced fragment ends 1 residue before the CDR3 boundary, so the rest is inferred from the germline J gene. V gene TRBV13-2 combines with J gene TRBJ2-3; 8 nucleotides align to TRBD2. The CDR3 has 14 residues. J gave up 5 bases and V 3 bases, and 5 bases lay outside the gene matches. Germline V gives CDR1 NNHNN, CDR2 SYGAGS (reference sequence). CDR3 DNA (partial): TGTGCCAGCGGTGGGGGGGGCAATGTAGAAACGCTGTAT. This sequence encodes CASGGGGNVETLY. The full CDR3 protein is CASGGGGNVETLYF.